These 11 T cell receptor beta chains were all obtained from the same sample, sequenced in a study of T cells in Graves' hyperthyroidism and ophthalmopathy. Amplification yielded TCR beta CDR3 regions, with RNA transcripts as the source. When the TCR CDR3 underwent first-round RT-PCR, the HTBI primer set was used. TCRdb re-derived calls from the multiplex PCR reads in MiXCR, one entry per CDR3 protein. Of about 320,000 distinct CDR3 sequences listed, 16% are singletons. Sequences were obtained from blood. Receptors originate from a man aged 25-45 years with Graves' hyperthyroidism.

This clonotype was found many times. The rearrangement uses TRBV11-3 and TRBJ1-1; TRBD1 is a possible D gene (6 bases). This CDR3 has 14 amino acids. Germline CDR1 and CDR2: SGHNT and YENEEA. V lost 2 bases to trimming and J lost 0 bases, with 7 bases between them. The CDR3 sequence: CASSLRTVNTEAFF. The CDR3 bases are TGTGCCAGCAGCTTAAGGACAGTGAACACTGAAGCTTTCTTT. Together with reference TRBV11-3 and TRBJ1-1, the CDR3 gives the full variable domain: EAGVVQSPRYKIIEKKQPVAFWCNPISGHNTLYWYLQNLGQGPELLIRYENEEAVDDSQLPKDRFSAERLKGVDSTLKIQPAELGDSAVYLCASSLRTVNTEAFFGQGTRLTVV.

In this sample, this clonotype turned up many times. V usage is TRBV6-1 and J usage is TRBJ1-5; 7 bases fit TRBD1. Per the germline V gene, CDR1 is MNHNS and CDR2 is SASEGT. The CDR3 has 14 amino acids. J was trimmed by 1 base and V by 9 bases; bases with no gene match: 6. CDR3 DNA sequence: TGTGCCAGGAAGGGGGCGCGAAGCAATCAGCCCCAGCATTTT. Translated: CARKGARSNQPQHF.

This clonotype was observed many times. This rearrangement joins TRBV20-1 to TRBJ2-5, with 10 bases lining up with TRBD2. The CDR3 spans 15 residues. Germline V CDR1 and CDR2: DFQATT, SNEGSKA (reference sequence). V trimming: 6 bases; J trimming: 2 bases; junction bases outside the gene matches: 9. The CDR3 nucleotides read TGCAGTGCGGAACCTCTAGCGGGGGCTCAAGAGACCCAGTACTTC. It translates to CSAEPLAGAQETQYF.

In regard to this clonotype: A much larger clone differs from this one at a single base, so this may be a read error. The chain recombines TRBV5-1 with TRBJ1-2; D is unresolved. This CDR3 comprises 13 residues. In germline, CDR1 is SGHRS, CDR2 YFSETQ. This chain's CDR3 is CVSSLDNSYGYTF. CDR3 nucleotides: TGCGTCAGCAGCTTGGATAATAGTTATGGCTACACCTTC.

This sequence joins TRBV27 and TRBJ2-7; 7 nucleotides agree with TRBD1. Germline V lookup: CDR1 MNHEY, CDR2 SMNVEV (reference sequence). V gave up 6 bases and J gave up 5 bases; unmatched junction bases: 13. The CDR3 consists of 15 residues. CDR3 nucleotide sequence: TGTGCCAGCAGCCCGAGCAGGGGGACGACGCACGAGCAGTACTTC. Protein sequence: CASSPSRGTTHEQYF.

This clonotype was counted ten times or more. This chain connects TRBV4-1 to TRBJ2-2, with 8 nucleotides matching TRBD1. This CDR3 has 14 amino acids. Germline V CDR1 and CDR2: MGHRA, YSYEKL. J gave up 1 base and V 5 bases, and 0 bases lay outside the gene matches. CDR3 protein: CASSDRGNTGELFF. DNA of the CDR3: TGCGCCAGCAGCGACAGGGGGAACACCGGGGAGCTGTTTTTT.

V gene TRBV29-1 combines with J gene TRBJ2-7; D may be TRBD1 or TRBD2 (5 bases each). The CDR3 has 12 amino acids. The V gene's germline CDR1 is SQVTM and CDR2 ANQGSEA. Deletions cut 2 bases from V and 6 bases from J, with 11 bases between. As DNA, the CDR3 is TGCAGCGTTGAAACCAGGGAGCCCGAGCAGTACTTC. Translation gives CSVETREPEQYF.

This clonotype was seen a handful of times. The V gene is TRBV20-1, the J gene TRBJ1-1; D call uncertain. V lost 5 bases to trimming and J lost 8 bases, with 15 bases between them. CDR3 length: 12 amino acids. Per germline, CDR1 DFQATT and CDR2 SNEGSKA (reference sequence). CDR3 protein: CSALDDPLEAFF. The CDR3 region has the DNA TGCAGTGCTTTAGACGATCCGCTGGAAGCTTTCTTT.

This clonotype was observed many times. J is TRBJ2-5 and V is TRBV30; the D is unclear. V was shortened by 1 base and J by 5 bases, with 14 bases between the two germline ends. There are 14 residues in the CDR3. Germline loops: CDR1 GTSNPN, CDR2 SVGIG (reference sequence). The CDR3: CAWSAWTPSETQYF. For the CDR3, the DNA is TGTGCCTGGAGTGCCTGGACCCCCAGTGAGACCCAGTACTTC.

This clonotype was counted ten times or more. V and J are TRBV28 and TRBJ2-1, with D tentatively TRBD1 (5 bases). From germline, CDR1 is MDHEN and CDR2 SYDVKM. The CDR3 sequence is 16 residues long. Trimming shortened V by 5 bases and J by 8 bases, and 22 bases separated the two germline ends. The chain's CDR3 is CASSNAGFLSKDEQFF. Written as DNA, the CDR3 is TGTGCCAGCAGTAATGCAGGGTTCCTCTCTAAGGATGAGCAGTTCTTC.

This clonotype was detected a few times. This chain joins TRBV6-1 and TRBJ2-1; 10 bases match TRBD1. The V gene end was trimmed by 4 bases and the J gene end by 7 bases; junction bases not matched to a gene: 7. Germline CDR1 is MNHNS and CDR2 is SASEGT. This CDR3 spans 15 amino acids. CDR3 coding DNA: TGTGCCAGCAGTGGTTTCGGGACAGGGGTGAATGAGCAGTTCTTC. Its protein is CASSGFGTGVNEQFF.